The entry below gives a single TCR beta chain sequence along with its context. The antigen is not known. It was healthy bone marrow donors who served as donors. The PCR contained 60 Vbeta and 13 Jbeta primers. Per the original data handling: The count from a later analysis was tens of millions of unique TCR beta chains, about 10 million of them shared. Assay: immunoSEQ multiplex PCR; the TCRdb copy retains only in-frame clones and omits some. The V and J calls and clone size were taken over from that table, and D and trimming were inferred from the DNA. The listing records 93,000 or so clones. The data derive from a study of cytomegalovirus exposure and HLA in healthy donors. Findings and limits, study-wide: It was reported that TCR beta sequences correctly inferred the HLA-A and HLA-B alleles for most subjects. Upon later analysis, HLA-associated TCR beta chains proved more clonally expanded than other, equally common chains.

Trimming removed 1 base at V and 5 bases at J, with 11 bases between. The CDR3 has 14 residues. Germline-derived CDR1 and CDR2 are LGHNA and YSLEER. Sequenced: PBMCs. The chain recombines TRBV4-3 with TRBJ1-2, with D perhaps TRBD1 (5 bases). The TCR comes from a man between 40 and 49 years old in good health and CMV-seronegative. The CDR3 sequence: CASSQGREGYGYTF. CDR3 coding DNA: TGCGCCAGCAGCCAAGGCAGGGAGGGGTATGGCTACACCTTC.